This T cell receptor beta chain was captured in a study of shared clonotypes between healthy human individuals. In replicate PCRs of sorted subsets, 150 to 200 ng DNA, approximately 32,000 T cell genomes, was used. Libraries were prepared by immunoSEQ multiplex PCR; TCRdb keeps only in-frame clonotypes and omits some of them. Among around 940,000 clones listed, 70% to 85% were seen once. This CDR3 spans 13 amino acids. Germline values: CDR1 MRHNA, CDR2 SNTAGT. V lost 4 bases and J lost 9, with 13 bases in between. The V gene is TRBV6-4, the J gene TRBJ2-1, with D unresolved. This sequence originates from a man between 18 and 35 years old in good health. Sequenced input: memory CD4+ T cells sorted from blood. Subset specified: CD45RA-negative fraction. The CDR3 is CASSVEFAGEQFF. DNA for the CDR3: TGTGCCAGCAGTGTGGAGTTTGCTGGTGAGCAGTTCTTC.